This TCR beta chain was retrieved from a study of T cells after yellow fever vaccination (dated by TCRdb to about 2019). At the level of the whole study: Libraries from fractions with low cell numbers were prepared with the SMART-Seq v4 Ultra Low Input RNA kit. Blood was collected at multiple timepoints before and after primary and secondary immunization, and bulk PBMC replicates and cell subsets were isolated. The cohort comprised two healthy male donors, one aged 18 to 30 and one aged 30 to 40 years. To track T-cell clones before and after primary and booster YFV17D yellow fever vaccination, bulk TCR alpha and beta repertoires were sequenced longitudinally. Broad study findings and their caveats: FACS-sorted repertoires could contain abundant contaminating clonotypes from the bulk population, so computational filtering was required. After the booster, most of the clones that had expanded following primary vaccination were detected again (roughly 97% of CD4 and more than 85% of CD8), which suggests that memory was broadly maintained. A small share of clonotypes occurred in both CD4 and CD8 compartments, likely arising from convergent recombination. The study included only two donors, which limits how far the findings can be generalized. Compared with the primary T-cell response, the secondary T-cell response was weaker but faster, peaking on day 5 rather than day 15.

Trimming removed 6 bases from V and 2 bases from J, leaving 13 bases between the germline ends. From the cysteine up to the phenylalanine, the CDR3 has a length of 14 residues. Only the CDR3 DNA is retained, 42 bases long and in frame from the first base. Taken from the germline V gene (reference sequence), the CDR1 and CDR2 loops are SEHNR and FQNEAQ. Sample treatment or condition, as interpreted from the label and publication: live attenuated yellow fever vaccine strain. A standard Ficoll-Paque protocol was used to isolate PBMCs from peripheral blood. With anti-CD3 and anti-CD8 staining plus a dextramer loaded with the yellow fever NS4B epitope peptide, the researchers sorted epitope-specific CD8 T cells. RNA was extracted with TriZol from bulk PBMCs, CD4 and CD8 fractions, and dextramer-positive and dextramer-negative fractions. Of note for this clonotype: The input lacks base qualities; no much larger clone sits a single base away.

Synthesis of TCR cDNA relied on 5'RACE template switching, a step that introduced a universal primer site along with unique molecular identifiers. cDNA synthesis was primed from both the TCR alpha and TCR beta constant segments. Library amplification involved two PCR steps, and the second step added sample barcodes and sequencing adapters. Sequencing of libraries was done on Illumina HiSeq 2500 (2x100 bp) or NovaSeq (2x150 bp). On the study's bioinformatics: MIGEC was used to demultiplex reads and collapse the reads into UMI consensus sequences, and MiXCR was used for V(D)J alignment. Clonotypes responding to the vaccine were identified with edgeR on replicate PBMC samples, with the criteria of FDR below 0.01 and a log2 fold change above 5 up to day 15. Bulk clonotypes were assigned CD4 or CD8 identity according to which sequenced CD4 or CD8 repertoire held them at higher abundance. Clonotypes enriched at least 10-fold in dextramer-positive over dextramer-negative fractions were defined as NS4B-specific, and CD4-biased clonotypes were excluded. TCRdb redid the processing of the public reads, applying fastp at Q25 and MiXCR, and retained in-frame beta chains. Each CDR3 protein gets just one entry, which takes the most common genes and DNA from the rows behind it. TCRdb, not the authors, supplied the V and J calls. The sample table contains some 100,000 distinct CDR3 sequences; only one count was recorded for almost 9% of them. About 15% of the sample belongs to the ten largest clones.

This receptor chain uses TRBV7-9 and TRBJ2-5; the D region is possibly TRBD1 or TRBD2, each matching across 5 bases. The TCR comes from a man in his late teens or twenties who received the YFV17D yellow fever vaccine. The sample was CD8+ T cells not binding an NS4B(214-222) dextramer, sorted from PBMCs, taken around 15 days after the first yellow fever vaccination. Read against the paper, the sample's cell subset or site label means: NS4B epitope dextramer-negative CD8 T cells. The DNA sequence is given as TGTGCCAGCAGGCCCCGGGACGGGCAAGAGACCCAGTACTTC. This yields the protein CASRPRDGQETQYF.